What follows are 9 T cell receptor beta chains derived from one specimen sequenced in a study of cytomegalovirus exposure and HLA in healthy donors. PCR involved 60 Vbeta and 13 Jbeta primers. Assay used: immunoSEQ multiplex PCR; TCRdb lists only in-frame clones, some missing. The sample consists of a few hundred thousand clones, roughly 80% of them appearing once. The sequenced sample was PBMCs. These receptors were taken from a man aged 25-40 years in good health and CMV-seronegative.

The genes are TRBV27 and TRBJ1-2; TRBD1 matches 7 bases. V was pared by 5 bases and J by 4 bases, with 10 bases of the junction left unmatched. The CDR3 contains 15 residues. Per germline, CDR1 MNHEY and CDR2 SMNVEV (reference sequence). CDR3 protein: CASSLRQGRSYGYTF. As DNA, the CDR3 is TGTGCCAGCAGTCTGCGACAGGGACGCTCCTATGGCTACACCTTC.

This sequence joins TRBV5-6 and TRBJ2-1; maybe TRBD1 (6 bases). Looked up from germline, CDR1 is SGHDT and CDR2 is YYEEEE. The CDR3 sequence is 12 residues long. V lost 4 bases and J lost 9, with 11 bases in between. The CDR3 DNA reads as TGTGCCAGCAGCGTACAGGGCTTTGAGCAGTTCTTC. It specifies CASSVQGFEQFF.

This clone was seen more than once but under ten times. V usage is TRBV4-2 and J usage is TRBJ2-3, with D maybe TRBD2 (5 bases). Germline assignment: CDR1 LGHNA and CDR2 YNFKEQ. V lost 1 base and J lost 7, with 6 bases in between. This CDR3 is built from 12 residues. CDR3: CASSQGGNTQYF. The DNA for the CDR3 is TGTGCCAGCAGCCAAGGAGGGAATACGCAGTATTTT.

As DNA, the CDR3 is TGTGCCAGCAGCTACCGGGACAGGGTGGGCTACGAGCAGTACTTC. Encoded protein: CASSYRDRVGYEQYF. The chain carries TRBV28 and TRBJ2-7; 9 bases map to TRBD1. Germline-derived CDR1 and CDR2 are MDHEN and SYDVKM. The CDR3 has 15 amino acids. Germline trimming cut 6 bases from V and 3 bases from J; bases unmatched to any gene: 9.

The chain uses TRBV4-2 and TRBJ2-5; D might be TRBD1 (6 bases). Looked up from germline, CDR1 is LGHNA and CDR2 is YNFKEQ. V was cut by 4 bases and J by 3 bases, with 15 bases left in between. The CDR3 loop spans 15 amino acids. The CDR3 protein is CASSPRRDTEETQYF. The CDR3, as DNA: TGTGCCAGCAGCCCCCGCCGGGACACGGAAGAGACCCAGTACTTC.

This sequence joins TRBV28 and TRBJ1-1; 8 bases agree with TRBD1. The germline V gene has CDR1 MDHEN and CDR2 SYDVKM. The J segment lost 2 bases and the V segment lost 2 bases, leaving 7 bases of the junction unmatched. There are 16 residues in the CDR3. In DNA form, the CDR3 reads TGTGCCAGCAGTTTACGACTCGACAGGGGTAACACTGAAGCTTTCTTT. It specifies CASSLRLDRGNTEAFF.

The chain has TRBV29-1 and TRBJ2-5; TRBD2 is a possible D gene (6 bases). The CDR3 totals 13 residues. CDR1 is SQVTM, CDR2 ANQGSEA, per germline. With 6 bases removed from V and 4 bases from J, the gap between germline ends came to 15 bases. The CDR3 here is CSVQGLEGETQYF. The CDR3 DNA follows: TGCAGCGTCCAGGGACTGGAAGGAGAGACCCAGTACTTC.

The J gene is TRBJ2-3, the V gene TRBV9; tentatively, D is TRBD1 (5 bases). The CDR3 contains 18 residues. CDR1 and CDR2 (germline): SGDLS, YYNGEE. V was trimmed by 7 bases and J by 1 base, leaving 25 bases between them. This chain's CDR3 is CASDTAAHGHVRTDTQYF. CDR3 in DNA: TGTGCCAGCGATACCGCAGCACACGGACACGTCCGCACAGATACGCAGTATTTT.

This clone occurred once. The CDR3 coding sequence is TGTGCCAGCAGCTCCTATCAACTAGCGGGGGGGGTGAACACCGGGGAGCTGTTTTTT. As protein: CASSSYQLAGGVNTGELFF. V and J are TRBV7-3 and TRBJ2-2, with TRBD2 identical over 13 bases. With 4 bases clipped from V and 1 base from J, the junction kept 9 bases outside the gene matches. The CDR3 runs 19 residues. Germline V gene sequence: CDR1 SGHTA, CDR2 FQGTGA.